The next 21 T cell receptor beta chains were all read from a single sample in a study of cytomegalovirus exposure and HLA in healthy donors. PCR amplification relied on 60 Vbeta primers (plus 13 Jbeta primers). Profiling relied on immunoSEQ multiplex PCR, and the TCRdb table lists in-frame clones only, not all of them. The table shows 90,000 to 130,000 clones, with roughly 68% occurring only once. Sequencing input: PBMCs. All receptors come from a woman aged 25 to 39 in good health and CMV-seronegative.

V usage is TRBV2 and J usage is TRBJ1-2, with 8 bases matching TRBD1. In germline, CDR1 is SNHLY, CDR2 FYNNEI. CDR3 length equals 16 residues. With V trimmed by 5 bases and J by 4 bases, 12 bases remained unmatched. The CDR3 reads CASSRGGQGLGYGYTF. DNA of the CDR3: TGTGCCAGCAGTCGAGGAGGACAGGGCCTTGGCTATGGCTACACCTTC.

The rearrangement uses TRBV7-6 and TRBJ2-1; TRBD1 might be the D (6 bases). CDR3 size: 13 residues. V lost 2 bases to trimming and J lost 7 bases, with 9 bases between them. The germline CDR1 and CDR2 sequences are SGHVS and FNYEAQ. CDR3 loop: CASSLKGDNEQFF. DNA of the CDR3: TGTGCCAGCAGCTTAAAGGGGGATAATGAGCAGTTCTTC.

There are a few counts of this clone. The V and J genes are TRBV12-2 and TRBJ2-1; the table's D call, TRBD2, has no DNA check behind it. TRBV12-2 is given as a pseudogene. The CDR3 has 13 residues. In DNA form, the CDR3 reads TGTGCAAGTCGCCCAGCCGCCTCGGGGGAGCAGTTCTTC. Translation: CASRPAASGEQFF.

The rearrangement uses TRBV25-1 and TRBJ2-5; D is perhaps TRBD1 (5 bases). Germline V gives CDR1 MGHDK, CDR2 SYGVNS. Trimming removed 3 bases from V and 3 bases from J, with 11 bases in between. CDR3 length: 14 residues. As DNA, the CDR3 is TGTGCCAGCAGTGATCCCTCGACAGAAGAGACCCAGTACTTC. Residues: CASSDPSTEETQYF.

V and J are TRBV19 and TRBJ1-5; a possible D gene is TRBD1 (5 bases). The CDR3 sequence is 18 residues long. The V end lost 0 bases, the J end lost 0 bases, and 15 bases lay between the germline ends. The germline V gene encodes CDR1 LNHDA and CDR2 SQIVND (reference sequence). As DNA, the CDR3 is TGTGCCAGTAGTATAGATGACAGTTCTCTTTATAGCAATCAGCCCCAGCATTTT. It codes for CASSIDDSSLYSNQPQHF.

The chain joins TRBV7-3 to TRBJ1-5, with D unclear. Germline V lookup: CDR1 SGHTA, CDR2 FQGTGA. This CDR3 is 13 amino acids long. Between the trimmed V and J ends, which lost 5 bases and 5 bases, there was a span of 10 bases. This CDR3 is CASSRRTDQPQHF. In DNA, the CDR3 is TGTGCCAGCAGCCGACGCACAGATCAGCCCCAGCATTTT.

This clone was seen once. The chain uses TRBV19 and TRBJ1-1; no definite D call. The CDR3 consists of 10 residues. Per the germline V gene, CDR1 is LNHDA and CDR2 is SQIVND (reference sequence). The V end lost 9 bases, the J end lost 4 bases, and 6 bases lay between the germline ends. The CDR3 DNA is TGTGCCAGCCACGGCACTGAAGCTTTCTTT. As protein: CASHGTEAFF. Full variable domain (remainder filled in from reference TRBV19 and TRBJ1-1): DGGITQSPKYLFRKEGQNVTLSCEQNLNHDAMYWYRQDPGQGLRLIYYSQIVNDFQKGDIAEGYSVSREKKESFPLTVTSAQKNPTAFYLCASHGTEAFFGQGTRLTVV.

The J gene is TRBJ1-2, the V gene TRBV29-1; 7 positions agree with TRBD1. Germline-derived CDR1 and CDR2 are SQVTM and ANQGSEA. J lost 13 bases, V lost 2 bases, and 10 bases had no gene match. This CDR3 is 12 amino acids long. In nucleotides, the CDR3 is TGCAGCGTTGAATCAACACGGACAGGCGTCACCTTC. Amino acid sequence: CSVESTRTGVTF.

The rearrangement joins TRBV2 to TRBJ1-1; 7 positions agree with TRBD1. The germline CDR1 and CDR2 sequences are SNHLY and FYNNEI. The CDR3 is made up of 16 amino acids. The J segment lost 5 bases and the V segment lost 3 bases, leaving 12 bases of the junction unmatched. CDR3 region: CASSDFVNRGGTEAFF. CDR3 DNA: TGTGCCAGCAGTGATTTTGTGAACAGGGGTGGGACTGAAGCTTTCTTT. Full variable domain (outside the CDR3, taken from reference TRBV2 and TRBJ1-1): EPEVTQTPSHQVTQMGQEVILRCVPISNHLYFYWYRQILGQKVEFLVSFYNNEISEKSEIFDDQFSVERPDGSNFTLKIRSTKLEDSAMYFCASSDFVNRGGTEAFFGQGTRLTVV.

This rearrangement joins TRBV7-9 to TRBJ1-1; TRBD1 is a possible D gene (5 bases). The ends were cut back, 3 bases at V and 0 bases at J, with 8 bases in the middle. The CDR3 extends over 14 amino acids. The germline V gene has CDR1 SEHNR and CDR2 FQNEAQ (reference sequence). The DNA of the CDR3 is TGTGCCAGCAGCTTTGACAGCATGAACACTGAAGCTTTCTTT. It translates to CASSFDSMNTEAFF.

This clone was picked up a small number of times. V usage is TRBV6-5 and J usage is TRBJ1-2; maybe TRBD1 (5 bases). Trimming removed 7 bases from V and 6 bases from J, with 12 bases in between. The CDR3 sequence is 12 residues long. CDR1 and CDR2 from the germline V gene are MNHEY and SVGAGI. CDR3 sequence reads: CASKTPRDGYTF. CDR3 nucleotide sequence: TGTGCCAGCAAAACACCCAGGGATGGCTACACCTTC.

The genes are TRBV5-6 and TRBJ2-3; 9 nucleotides match TRBD1. Trimming removed 4 bases from V and 1 base from J; junction bases left unmatched: 4. CDR3 length: 15 residues. Per germline, CDR1 SGHDT and CDR2 YYEEEE. CDR3 coding DNA: TGTGCCAGCAGCCTAAGGACAGGGGGCACAGATACGCAGTATTTT. This translates into CASSLRTGGTDTQYF.

J is TRBJ2-7 and V is TRBV4-3; maybe TRBD1 (6 bases). V was pared by 3 bases and J by 4 bases, with 13 bases between. The CDR3 sequence is 14 residues long. CDR1 and CDR2 from the germline V gene are LGHNA and YSLEER. This chain's CDR3 is CASSQGRGFYEQYF. CDR3 DNA sequence: TGCGCCAGCAGCCAGGGCAGGGGATTTTACGAGCAGTACTTC.

The chain couples TRBV7-3 to TRBJ1-1; no firm D call. Trimming pared 3 bases from V and 0 bases from J, leaving 11 bases between. Germline CDR1 SGHTA, CDR2 FQGTGA. The CDR3 totals 15 residues. CDR3 in amino acids: CASSLSTALNTEAFF. The CDR3 nucleotides are TGTGCCAGCAGCTTGTCGACTGCCTTGAACACTGAAGCTTTCTTT.

J is TRBJ1-1 and V is TRBV5-1; 10 bases are a match to TRBD1. Germline CDR1 and CDR2: SGHRS and YFSETQ. The CDR3 contains 16 residues. V gave up 6 bases and J gave up 4 bases; unmatched junction bases: 12. DNA for the CDR3: TGCGCCAGCACTCGGGGACAGGGGATTTGGGGCACTGAAGCTTTCTTT. Residues: CASTRGQGIWGTEAFF.

This chain links TRBV6-1 with TRBJ2-1; D call uncertain. Germline V gene lookup returns CDR1 MNHNS and CDR2 SASEGT. V was cut by 2 bases and J by 6 bases, with 11 bases left in between. The CDR3 is 14 residues long. DNA of the CDR3: TGTGCCAGCAGTGAAATAGTAGAAGTCAATGAGCAGTTCTTC. This encodes CASSEIVEVNEQFF.

The chain is built from TRBV19 and TRBJ2-7; TRBD2 matches at 12 bases. Germline CDR1 LNHDA, CDR2 SQIVND (reference sequence). CDR3 length: 15 amino acids. The V and J ends lost 6 bases and 4 bases, in that order; junction bases with no gene match: 7. The CDR3 DNA reads as TGTGCCAGTAGGATCGGACTAGCGGGAACTTACGAGCAGTACTTC. Residues: CASRIGLAGTYEQYF.

The chain uses TRBV10-3 and TRBJ1-1; 10 nucleotides agree with TRBD1. V lost 0 bases to trimming and J lost 11 bases; unmatched junction nucleotides: 15. The V gene's germline CDR1 is ENHRY and CDR2 SYGVKD. The length of the CDR3 is 17 residues. The CDR3 here is CAISESIARTGGKWAFF. The CDR3, as DNA: TGTGCCATCAGTGAGTCGATCGCCCGGACAGGGGGTAAATGGGCTTTCTTT.

This clone turned up a few times. The chain is built from TRBV27 and TRBJ2-5, with 7 nucleotides matching TRBD1. TRBJ2-7 explains the end of the DNA better; the J call may be wrong. This CDR3 contains 14 residues. CDR1 and CDR2 from the germline V gene are MNHEY and SMNVEV (reference sequence). The CDR3 nucleotides are TGTGCCAGCATCCCTCGACAGGGCTTAAGCGAGCAGTACTTC. Protein: CASIPRQGLSEQYF.

This clone has only a few counts. The chain uses TRBV6-5 and TRBJ1-6, with 8 positions matching TRBD1. The V segment lost 5 bases and the J segment 8 bases; nucleotides outside the gene matches: 8. Germline lookup yields CDR1 MNHEY and CDR2 SVGAGI. CDR3 length equals 15 residues. In DNA, the CDR3 is TGTGCCAGCAGTACCGGACAGGGCGGCGATTCACCCCTCCACTTT. This codes for CASSTGQGGDSPLHF.

The chain recombines TRBV5-6 with TRBJ2-1, with 8 positions matching TRBD2. CDR1 and CDR2 (germline): SGHDT, YYEEEE. V lost 2 bases to trimming and J lost 8 bases; unmatched junction nucleotides: 18. The CDR3 sequence is 18 residues long. The CDR3 region is CASSLYFISERESDEQFF. The DNA of the CDR3 is TGTGCCAGCAGCTTATACTTCATCTCGGAGCGGGAGAGTGATGAGCAGTTCTTC. Combining the CDR3 with reference TRBV5-6 and TRBJ2-1 gives the whole variable domain DAGVTQSPTHLIKTRGQQVTLRCSPKSGHDTVSWYQQALGQGPQFIFQYYEEEERQRGNFPDRFSGHQFPNYSSELNVNALLLGDSALYLCASSLYFISERESDEQFFGPGTRLTVL.